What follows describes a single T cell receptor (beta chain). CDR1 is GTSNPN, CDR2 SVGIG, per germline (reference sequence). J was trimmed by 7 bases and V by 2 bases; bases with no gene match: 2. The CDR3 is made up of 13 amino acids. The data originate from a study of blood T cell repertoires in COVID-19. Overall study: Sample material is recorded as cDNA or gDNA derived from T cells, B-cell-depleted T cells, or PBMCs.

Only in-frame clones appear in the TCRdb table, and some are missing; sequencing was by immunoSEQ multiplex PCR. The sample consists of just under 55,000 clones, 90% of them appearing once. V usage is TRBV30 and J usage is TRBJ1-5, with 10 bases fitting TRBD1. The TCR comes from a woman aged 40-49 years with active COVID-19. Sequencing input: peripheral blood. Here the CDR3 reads CAWSRDRGQPQHF. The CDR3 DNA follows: TGTGCCTGGAGTAGGGACAGGGGACAGCCCCAGCATTTT. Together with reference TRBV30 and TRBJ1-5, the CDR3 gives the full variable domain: SQTIHQWPATLVQPVGSPLSLECTVEGTSNPNLYWYRQAAGRGLQLLFYSVGIGQISSEVPQNLSASRPQDRQFILSSKKLLLSDSGFYLCAWSRDRGQPQHFGDGTRLSIL.